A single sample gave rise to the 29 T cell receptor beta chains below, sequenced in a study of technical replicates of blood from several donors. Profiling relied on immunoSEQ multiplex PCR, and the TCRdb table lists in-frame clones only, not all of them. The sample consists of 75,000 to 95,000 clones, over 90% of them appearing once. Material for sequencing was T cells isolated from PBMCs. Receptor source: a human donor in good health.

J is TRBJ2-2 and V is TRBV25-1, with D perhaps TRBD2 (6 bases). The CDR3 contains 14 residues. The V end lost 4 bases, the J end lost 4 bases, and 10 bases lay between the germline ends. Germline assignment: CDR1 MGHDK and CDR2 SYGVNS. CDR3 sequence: CASSALSGTGELFF. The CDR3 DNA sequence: TGTGCCAGCAGTGCCCTTAGCGGCACCGGGGAGCTGTTTTTT.

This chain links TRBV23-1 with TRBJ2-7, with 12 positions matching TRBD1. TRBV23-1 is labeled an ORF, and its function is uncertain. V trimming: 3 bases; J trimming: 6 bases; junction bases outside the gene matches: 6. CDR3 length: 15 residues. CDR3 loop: CASSQSGTGGREQYF. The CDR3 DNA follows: TGCGCCAGCAGTCAGTCCGGGACAGGGGGCCGCGAGCAGTACTTC.

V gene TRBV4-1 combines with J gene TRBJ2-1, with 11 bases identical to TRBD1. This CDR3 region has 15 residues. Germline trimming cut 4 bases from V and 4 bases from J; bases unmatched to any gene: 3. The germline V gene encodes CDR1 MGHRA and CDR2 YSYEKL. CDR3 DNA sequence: TGCGCCAGCAGCCCCGGACAGGGGGCTTACAATGAGCAGTTCTTC. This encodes CASSPGQGAYNEQFF.

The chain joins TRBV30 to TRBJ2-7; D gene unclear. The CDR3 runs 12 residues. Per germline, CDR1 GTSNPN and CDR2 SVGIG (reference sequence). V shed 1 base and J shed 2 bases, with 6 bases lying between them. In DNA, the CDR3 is TGTGCCTGGAGTGGACAACCCTACGAGCAGTACTTC. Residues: CAWSGQPYEQYF.

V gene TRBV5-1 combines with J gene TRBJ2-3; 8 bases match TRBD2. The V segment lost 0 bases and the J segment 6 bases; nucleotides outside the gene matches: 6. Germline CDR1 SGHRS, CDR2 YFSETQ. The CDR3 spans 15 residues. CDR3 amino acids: CASSLGAGGSDTQYF. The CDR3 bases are TGCGCCAGCAGCTTGGGGGCGGGAGGTTCGGATACGCAGTATTTT.

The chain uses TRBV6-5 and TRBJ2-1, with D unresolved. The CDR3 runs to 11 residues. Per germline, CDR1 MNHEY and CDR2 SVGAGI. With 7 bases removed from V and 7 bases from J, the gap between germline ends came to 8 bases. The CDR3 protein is CASKLANEQFF. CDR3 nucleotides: TGTGCCAGCAAGTTGGCTAATGAGCAGTTCTTC.

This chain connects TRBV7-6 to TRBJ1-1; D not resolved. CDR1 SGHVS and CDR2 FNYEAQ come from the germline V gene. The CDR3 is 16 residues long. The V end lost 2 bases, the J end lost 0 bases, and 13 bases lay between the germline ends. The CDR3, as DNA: TGTGCCAGCAGCTTATCCCTAAGTATCATGAACACTGAAGCTTTCTTT. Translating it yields CASSLSLSIMNTEAFF.

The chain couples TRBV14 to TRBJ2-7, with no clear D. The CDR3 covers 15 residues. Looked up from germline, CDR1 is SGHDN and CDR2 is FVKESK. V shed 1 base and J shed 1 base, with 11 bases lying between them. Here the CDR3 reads CASSQGYGLSYEQYF. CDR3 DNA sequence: TGTGCCAGCAGCCAAGGTTATGGGCTTTCCTACGAGCAGTACTTC.

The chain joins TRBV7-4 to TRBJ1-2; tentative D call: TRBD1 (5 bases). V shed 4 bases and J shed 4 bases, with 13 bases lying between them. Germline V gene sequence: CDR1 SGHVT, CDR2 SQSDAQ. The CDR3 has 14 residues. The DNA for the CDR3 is TGTGCCAGCAGCTCCTACGCAGGGTCCTATGGCTACACCTTC. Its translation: CASSSYAGSYGYTF.

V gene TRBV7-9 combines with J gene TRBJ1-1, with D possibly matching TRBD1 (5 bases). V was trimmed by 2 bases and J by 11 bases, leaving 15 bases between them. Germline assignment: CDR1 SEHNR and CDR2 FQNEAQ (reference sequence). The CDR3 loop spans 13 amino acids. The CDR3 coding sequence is TGTGCCAGCAGCTTATCTCTCCGGGGGGATGCTTTCTTT. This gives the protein CASSLSLRGDAFF.

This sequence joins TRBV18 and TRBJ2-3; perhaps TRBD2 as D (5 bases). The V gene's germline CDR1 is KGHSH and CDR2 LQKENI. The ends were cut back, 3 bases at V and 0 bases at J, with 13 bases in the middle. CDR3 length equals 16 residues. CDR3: CASSPNGVTSTDTQYF. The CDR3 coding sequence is TGTGCCAGCTCACCTAACGGGGTTACTAGCACAGATACGCAGTATTTT.

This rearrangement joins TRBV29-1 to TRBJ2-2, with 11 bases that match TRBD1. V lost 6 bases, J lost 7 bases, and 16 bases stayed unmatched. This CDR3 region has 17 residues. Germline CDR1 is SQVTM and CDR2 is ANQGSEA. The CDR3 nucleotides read TGCAGCGTCTCCGGGACAGGGGGATCTAATCAGCGCGGGGAGCTGTTTTTT. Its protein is CSVSGTGGSNQRGELFF.

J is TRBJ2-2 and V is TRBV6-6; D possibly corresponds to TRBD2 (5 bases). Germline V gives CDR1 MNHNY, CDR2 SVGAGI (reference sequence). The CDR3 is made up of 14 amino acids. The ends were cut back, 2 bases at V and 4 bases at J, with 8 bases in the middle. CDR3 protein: CASSYGRSTGELFF. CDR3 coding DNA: TGTGCCAGCAGTTACGGGAGAAGCACCGGGGAGCTGTTTTTT.

CDR3 bases: TGTGCCAGCAGCACCCCTAAAAAAAAAGTCTACGAGCAGTACTTC. Residues: CASSTPKKKVYEQYF. The chain joins TRBV7-8 to TRBJ2-7; D ambiguous. Between the trimmed V and J ends, which lost 5 bases and 3 bases, there was a span of 17 bases. Germline V gene sequence: CDR1 SGHVS, CDR2 FQNEAQ. This CDR3 comprises 15 residues.

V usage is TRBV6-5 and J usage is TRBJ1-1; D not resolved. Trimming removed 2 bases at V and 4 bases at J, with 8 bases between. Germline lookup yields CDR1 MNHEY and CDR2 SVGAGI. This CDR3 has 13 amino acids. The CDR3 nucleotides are TGTGCCAGCAGTTACATGGGCCCCACTGAAGCTTTCTTT. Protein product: CASSYMGPTEAFF.

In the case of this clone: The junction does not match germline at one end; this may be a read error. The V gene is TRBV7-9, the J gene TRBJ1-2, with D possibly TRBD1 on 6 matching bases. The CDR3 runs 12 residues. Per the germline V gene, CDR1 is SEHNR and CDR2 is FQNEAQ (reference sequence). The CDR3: CASSLSGTTSPF. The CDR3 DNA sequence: TGTGCCAGCAGCCTTTCCGGGACAACTTCCCCCTTC.

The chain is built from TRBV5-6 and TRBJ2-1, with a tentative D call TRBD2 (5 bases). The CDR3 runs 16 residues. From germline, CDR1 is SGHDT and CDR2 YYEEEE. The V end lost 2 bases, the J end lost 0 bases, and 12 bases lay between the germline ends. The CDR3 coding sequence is TGTGCCAGCAGCTTCACTAGTTCCAGCTCCTACAATGAGCAGTTCTTC. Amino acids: CASSFTSSSSYNEQFF.

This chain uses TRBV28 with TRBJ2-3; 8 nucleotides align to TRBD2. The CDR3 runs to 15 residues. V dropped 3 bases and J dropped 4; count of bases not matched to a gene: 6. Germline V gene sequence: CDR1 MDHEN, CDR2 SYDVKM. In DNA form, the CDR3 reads TGTGCCAGCAGTTTTGCCGGGAGGGACTCAGATACGCAGTATTTT. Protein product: CASSFAGRDSDTQYF.

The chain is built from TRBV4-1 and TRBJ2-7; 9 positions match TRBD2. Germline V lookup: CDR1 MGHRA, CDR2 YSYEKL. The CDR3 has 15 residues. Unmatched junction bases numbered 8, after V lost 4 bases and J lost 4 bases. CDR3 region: CASSPRTSEYYEQYF. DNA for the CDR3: TGCGCCAGCAGCCCTCGGACTAGCGAGTATTACGAGCAGTACTTC.

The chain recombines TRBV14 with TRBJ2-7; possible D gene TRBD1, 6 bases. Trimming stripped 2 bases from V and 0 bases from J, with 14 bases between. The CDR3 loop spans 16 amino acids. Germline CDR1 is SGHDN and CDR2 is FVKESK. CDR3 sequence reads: CASSQFIGTRSYEQYF. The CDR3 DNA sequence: TGTGCCAGCAGCCAATTTATAGGGACACGCTCCTACGAGCAGTACTTC.

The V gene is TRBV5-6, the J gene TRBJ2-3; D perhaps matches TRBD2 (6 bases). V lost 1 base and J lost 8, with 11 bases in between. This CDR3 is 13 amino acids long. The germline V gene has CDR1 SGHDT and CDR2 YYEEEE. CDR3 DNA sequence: TGTGCCAGCAGCTTGAGATTTAGCGGTACGCAGTATTTT. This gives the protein CASSLRFSGTQYF.

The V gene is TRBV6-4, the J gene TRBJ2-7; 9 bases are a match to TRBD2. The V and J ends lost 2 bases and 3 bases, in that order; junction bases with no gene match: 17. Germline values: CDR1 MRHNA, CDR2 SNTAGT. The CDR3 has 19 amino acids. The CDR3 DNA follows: TGTGCCAGCAGTGACCCGTTGACTAGCGGCAGAGGAGGACGCTACGAGCAGTACTTC. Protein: CASSDPLTSGRGGRYEQYF.

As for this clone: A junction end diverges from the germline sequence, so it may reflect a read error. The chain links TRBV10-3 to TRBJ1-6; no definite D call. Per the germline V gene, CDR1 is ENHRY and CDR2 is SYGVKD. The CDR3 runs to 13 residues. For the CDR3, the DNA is TGTGCCATCCGGGCGGACTATGATTCACCCCTCCACTTT. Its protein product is CAIRADYDSPLHF.

The CDR3 sequence: CASSPLLRQDTEAFF. The CDR3 DNA reads TGTGCCAGCAGCCCCCTTTTAAGACAGGACACTGAAGCTTTCTTT. The chain employs TRBV2 and TRBJ1-1; possibly TRBD1 for D (6 bases). This CDR3 has 15 residues. Looked up from germline, CDR1 is SNHLY and CDR2 is FYNNEI. V was clipped by 6 bases and J by 3 bases, with 17 bases between them. Full variable domain (rest looked up from reference TRBV2 and TRBJ1-1): EPEVTQTPSHQVTQMGQEVILRCVPISNHLYFYWYRQILGQKVEFLVSFYNNEISEKSEIFDDQFSVERPDGSNFTLKIRSTKLEDSAMYFCASSPLLRQDTEAFFGQGTRLTVV.

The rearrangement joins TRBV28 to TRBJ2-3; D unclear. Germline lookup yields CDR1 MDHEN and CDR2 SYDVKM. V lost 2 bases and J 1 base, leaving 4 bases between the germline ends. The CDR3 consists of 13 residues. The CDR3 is CASSLEGTDTQYF. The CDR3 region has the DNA TGTGCCAGCAGTTTAGAGGGCACAGATACGCAGTATTTT.

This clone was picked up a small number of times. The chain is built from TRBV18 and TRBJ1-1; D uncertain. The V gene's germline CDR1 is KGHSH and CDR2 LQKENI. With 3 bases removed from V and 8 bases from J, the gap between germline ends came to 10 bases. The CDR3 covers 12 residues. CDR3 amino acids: CASSPLWPEAFF. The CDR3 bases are TGTGCCAGCTCACCCCTGTGGCCCGAAGCTTTCTTT.

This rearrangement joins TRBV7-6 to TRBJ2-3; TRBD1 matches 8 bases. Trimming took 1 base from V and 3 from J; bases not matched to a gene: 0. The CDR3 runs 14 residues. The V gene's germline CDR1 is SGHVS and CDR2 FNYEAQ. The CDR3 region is CASSLGTGTDTQYF. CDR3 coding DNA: TGTGCCAGCAGCTTAGGGACAGGGACAGATACGCAGTATTTT.

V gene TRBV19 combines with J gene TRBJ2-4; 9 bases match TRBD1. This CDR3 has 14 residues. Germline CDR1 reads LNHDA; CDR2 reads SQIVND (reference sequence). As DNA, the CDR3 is TGTGCGGGACAGGGACCTCCAGCCAAAAACATTCAGTACTTC. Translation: CAGQGPPAKNIQYF.

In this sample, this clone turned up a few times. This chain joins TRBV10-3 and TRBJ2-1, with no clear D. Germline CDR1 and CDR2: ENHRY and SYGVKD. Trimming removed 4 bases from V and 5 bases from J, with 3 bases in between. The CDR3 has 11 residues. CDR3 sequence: CAISADNEQFF. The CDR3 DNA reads TGTGCCATCAGTGCAGACAATGAGCAGTTCTTC.